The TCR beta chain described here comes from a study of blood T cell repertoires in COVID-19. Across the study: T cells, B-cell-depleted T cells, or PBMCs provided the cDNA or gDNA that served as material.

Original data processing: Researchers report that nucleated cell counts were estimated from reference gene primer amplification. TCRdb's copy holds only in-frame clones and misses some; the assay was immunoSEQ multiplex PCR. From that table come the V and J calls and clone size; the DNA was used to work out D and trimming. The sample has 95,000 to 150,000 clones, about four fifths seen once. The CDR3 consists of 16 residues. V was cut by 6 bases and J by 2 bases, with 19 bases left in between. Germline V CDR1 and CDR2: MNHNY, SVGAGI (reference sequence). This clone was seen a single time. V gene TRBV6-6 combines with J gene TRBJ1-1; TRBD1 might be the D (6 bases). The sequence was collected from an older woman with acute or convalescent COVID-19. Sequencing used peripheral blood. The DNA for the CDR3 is TGTGCCAGCAGCACGTATCGGGCAGGGGAAAACACTGAAGCTTTCTTT. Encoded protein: CASSTYRAGENTEAFF.